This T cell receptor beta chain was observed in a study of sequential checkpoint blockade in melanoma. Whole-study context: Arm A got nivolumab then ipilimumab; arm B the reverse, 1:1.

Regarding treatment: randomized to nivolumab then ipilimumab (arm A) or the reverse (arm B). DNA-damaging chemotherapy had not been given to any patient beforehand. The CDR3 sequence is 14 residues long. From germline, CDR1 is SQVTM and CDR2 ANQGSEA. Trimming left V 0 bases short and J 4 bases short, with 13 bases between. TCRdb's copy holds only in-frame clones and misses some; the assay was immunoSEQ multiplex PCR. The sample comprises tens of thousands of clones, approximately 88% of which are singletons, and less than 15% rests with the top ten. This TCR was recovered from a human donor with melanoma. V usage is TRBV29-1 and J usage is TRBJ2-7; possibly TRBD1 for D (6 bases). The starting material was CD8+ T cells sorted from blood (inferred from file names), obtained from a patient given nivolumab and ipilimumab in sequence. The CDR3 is CSVEDGDRPYEQYF. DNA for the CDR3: TGCAGCGTTGAAGATGGAGACAGGCCTTACGAGCAGTACTTC.